These 7 T cell receptor beta chains originate from one sample sequenced in a study of CD8+ T cells in alopecia areata. The treatment is: oral pan-JAK inhibitor, 5-10 mg twice daily. Isolated RNA was reverse transcribed into cDNA used as the sequencing template. Data came from immunoSEQ multiplex PCR; TCRdb stores just in-frame clones and leaves some out. The data show approximately 200,000 clones, with about three fifths seen just once and about 0.69% held by the top ten. Sequencing used CD4+ T cells sorted from blood, obtained at week 4, from a patient treated with tofacitinib. The receptor set was obtained from a human donor with alopecia areata.

The chain links TRBV11-2 to TRBJ2-7; 13 bases are a match to TRBD2. CDR1 and CDR2 (germline): SGHAT, FQNNGV. With 2 bases clipped from V and 2 bases from J, the junction kept 6 bases outside the gene matches. CDR3 length: 17 residues. CDR3 DNA: TGTGCCAGCAGCTTAAGACTAGCGGGAGGTCAAGCCTACGAGCAGTACTTC. Translation gives CASSLRLAGGQAYEQYF.

This clone was seen more than once but under ten times. This chain joins TRBV18 and TRBJ2-7; TRBD1 aligns across 8 bases. CDR3 size: 15 residues. In germline, CDR1 is KGHSH, CDR2 LQKENI. V lost 4 bases to trimming and J lost 2 bases; unmatched junction nucleotides: 7. The CDR3 sequence: CASSQGGQATYEQYF. CDR3 nucleotide sequence: TGTGCCAGCTCACAGGGGGGACAGGCGACCTACGAGCAGTACTTC.

The V gene is TRBV9, the J gene TRBJ2-6, with unresolved D. The germline V gene has CDR1 SGDLS and CDR2 YYNGEE. With 4 bases removed from V and 0 bases from J, the gap between germline ends came to 11 bases. This CDR3 is built from 16 residues. The CDR3 DNA reads as TGTGCCAGCAGCCCCCTGGGATTCTCTGGGGCCAACGTCCTGACTTTC. Amino acids: CASSPLGFSGANVLTF.

The J gene is TRBJ2-1, the V gene TRBV30; 10 bases line up with TRBD2. This CDR3 region has 14 residues. Germline V gives CDR1 GTSNPN, CDR2 SVGIG (reference sequence). V lost 0 bases, J lost 10 bases, and 6 bases stayed unmatched. The CDR3 loop is CAWSVPAGGGEQFF. CDR3 sequence (DNA): TGTGCCTGGAGTGTACCAGCGGGAGGGGGGGAGCAGTTCTTC. Supplemented by reference TRBV30 and TRBJ2-1, the full variable domain reads SQTIHQWPATLVQPVGSPLSLECTVEGTSNPNLYWYRQAAGRGLQLLFYSVGIGQISSEVPQNLSASRPQDRQFILSSKKLLLSDSGFYLCAWSVPAGGGEQFFGPGTRLTVL.

This clone has just a few counts. This chain joins TRBV9 and TRBJ2-5, with TRBD2 matching 7 bases. This CDR3 spans 14 amino acids. V dropped 3 bases and J dropped 7; count of bases not matched to a gene: 9. Per the germline V gene, CDR1 is SGDLS and CDR2 is YYNGEE. The CDR3 DNA reads TGTGCCAGCAGCGCCAGGACTAGTGTTGGGACCCAGTACTTC. Its translation is CASSARTSVGTQYF.

This clone occurred a few times. The chain couples TRBV9 to TRBJ1-2; 7 bases line up with TRBD1. The CDR3 loop spans 13 amino acids. CDR1 and CDR2 from the germline V gene are SGDLS and YYNGEE. After removal of 1 base from V and 3 bases from J, the junction contained 0 bases not matched to a gene. The CDR3 spells CASSVQGDYGYTF. The CDR3 bases are TGTGCCAGCAGCGTACAGGGGGACTATGGCTACACCTTC. Using reference TRBV9 and TRBJ1-2 for the parts outside the CDR3, the full variable domain is DSGVTQTPKHLITATGQRVTLRCSPRSGDLSVYWYQQSLDQGLQFLIQYYNGEERAKGNILERFSAQQFPDLHSELNLSSLELGDSALYFCASSVQGDYGYTFGSGTRLTVV.

This clone came up a few times. This rearrangement joins TRBV7-2 to TRBJ1-2; 7 bases match TRBD1. V dropped 5 bases and J dropped 6; count of bases not matched to a gene: 6. This CDR3 has 13 amino acids. Germline V gene data show CDR1 as SGHTA and CDR2 as FQGNSA. The CDR3 sequence: CASSHDRVDGYTF. The DNA of the CDR3 is TGTGCCAGCAGCCACGACAGGGTGGATGGCTACACCTTC.